Below are 28 T cell receptor beta chains sequenced from a single sample in a study. TCRdb reanalysed the RT-PCR reads using MiXCR and keeps one entry per CDR3 protein. The table includes hundreds of thousands of distinct CDR3 sequences, 14% detected once. The sample was memory CD4+ T cells from blood. The receptors come from a female donor in good health, serving as a healthy control.

This clonotype occurred many times. The V and J genes are TRBV20-1 and TRBJ1-2, with a tentative D call TRBD1 (6 bases). CDR3 length: 13 residues. V lost 0 bases to trimming and J lost 7 bases, with 12 bases between them. The germline gives CDR1 DFQATT, CDR2 SNEGSKA (reference sequence). The CDR3 region is CSARDHRVFGYTF. DNA of the CDR3: TGCAGTGCTAGAGACCACAGGGTGTTTGGCTACACCTTC.

The chain recombines TRBV7-2 with TRBJ1-3; the D is unclear. CDR1 is SGHTA and CDR2 is FQGNSA in the germline V gene. V lost 1 base to trimming and J lost 12 bases, with 13 bases between them. This CDR3 region has 13 residues. This CDR3 reads CASSLESGAYIYF. For the CDR3, the DNA is TGTGCCAGCAGCTTAGAGTCGGGTGCCTACATATATTTT.

This clonotype has more than one count but fewer than ten. V usage is TRBV9 and J usage is TRBJ1-2, with 8 bases aligning to TRBD1. The CDR3 totals 16 residues. The ends lost 2 bases at V and 0 bases at J; junction bases unmatched: 6. The germline gives CDR1 SGDLS, CDR2 YYNGEE. The CDR3 here is CASSVSTGEANYGYTF. DNA for the CDR3: TGTGCCAGCAGCGTCTCGACAGGGGAGGCTAACTATGGCTACACCTTC. Filled out from reference TRBV9 and TRBJ1-2, the complete variable domain reads DSGVTQTPKHLITATGQRVTLRCSPRSGDLSVYWYQQSLDQGLQFLIQYYNGEERAKGNILERFSAQQFPDLHSELNLSSLELGDSALYFCASSVSTGEANYGYTFGSGTRLTVV.

Remarks on this clonotype: The junction does not match germline at one end; this may be a read error. The chain joins TRBV7-3 to TRBJ1-1; D is possibly TRBD1 (6 bases). The CDR3 runs 13 residues. The germline gives CDR1 SGHTA, CDR2 FQGTGA. CDR3 in DNA: TGTGCCTGCAGGGACATACTGGGGACTGAAGCTTTCTTT. Translation: CACRDILGTEAFF.

The chain uses TRBV7-3 and TRBJ2-2; D remains unclear. The CDR3 length is 13 residues. The V and J ends lost 3 bases and 3 bases respectively, with 5 bases between them. Looked up from germline, CDR1 is SGHTA and CDR2 is FQGTGA. CDR3 region: CASSLTHTGELFF. The DNA of the CDR3 is TGTGCCAGCAGCTTGACGCACACCGGGGAGCTGTTTTTT.

The chain joins TRBV6-5 to TRBJ1-5, with 8 bases aligning to TRBD1. The ends lost 5 bases at V and 0 bases at J; junction bases unmatched: 3. The CDR3 consists of 15 residues. The germline gives CDR1 MNHEY, CDR2 SVGAGI. CDR3 loop: CASSTGQVSNQPQHF. As DNA, the CDR3 is TGTGCCAGCAGTACGGGACAGGTTAGCAATCAGCCCCAGCATTTT.

The J gene is TRBJ1-1, the V gene TRBV11-2, with 8 bases that match TRBD1. In germline, CDR1 is SGHAT, CDR2 FQNNGV. This CDR3 contains 15 residues. V lost 4 bases, J lost 4 bases, and 8 bases stayed unmatched. The DNA of the CDR3 is TGTGCCAGCAGCTCCTACAACACAGGGGGCACTGAAGCTTTCTTT. Translated, it gives CASSSYNTGGTEAFF.

The chain combines TRBV18 with TRBJ1-6; 9 bases agree with TRBD1. The CDR3 loop spans 16 amino acids. CDR1 KGHSH and CDR2 LQKENI come from the germline V gene. V dropped 3 bases and J dropped 9; count of bases not matched to a gene: 9. The CDR3 DNA sequence: TGTGCCAGCTCACCGTTCCGGACAGGGGAGGGTTCACCCCTCCACTTT. This gives the protein CASSPFRTGEGSPLHF.

In its sample, this clonotype was seen many times. Without the conserved terminal phenylalanine or tryptophan, this CDR3 likely stems from a read error. It is unclear where the CDR3 begins or ends on the DNA, so no DNA is shown, and the CDR3 is as TCRdb lists it. This rearrangement joins TRBV20-1 to TRBJ2-3; TRBD1, the table's D call, was not compared with the DNA. The CDR3 adds up to 13 amino acids, both ends counted. The germline V gene has CDR1 DFQATT and CDR2 SNEGSKA (reference sequence). The CDR3 reads CSARDARGRDNSK.

This chain joins TRBV4-3 and TRBJ2-2, with D tentatively TRBD1 (6 bases). The CDR3 has 15 residues. The germline CDR1 and CDR2 sequences are LGHNA and YSLEER. Trimming removed 0 bases from V and 4 bases from J, with 9 bases in between. CDR3 sequence: CASSQDRQVTGELFF. CDR3 nucleotides: TGCGCCAGCAGCCAAGATAGACAGGTCACCGGGGAGCTGTTTTTT.

This clonotype was observed a handful of times. This chain joins TRBV3-1 and TRBJ2-7; D unresolved. From germline, CDR1 is LGHDT and CDR2 YNNKEL (reference sequence). The CDR3 is 13 residues long. The V gene lost 5 bases and the J gene lost 3 bases, with 11 bases spanning the gap. The CDR3 DNA reads TGTGCCAGCAGCTCTCGGACCTACTACGAGCAGTACTTC. It yields the protein CASSSRTYYEQYF.

The chain links TRBV5-1 to TRBJ2-7, with D perhaps TRBD2 (6 bases). The CDR3 spans 16 residues. Germline values: CDR1 SGHRS, CDR2 YFSETQ. V was shortened by 0 bases and J by 6 bases, with 19 bases between the two germline ends. CDR3 sequence: CASSLAPGLAIPEQYF. The CDR3 region has the DNA TGCGCCAGCAGCTTGGCGCCGGGACTGGCGATACCCGAGCAGTACTTC.

This clonotype was counted between two and nine times. Here the CDR3 DNA reads TGTGCTAGTGGTTTCACTGGGAGGAGTGATACCGGGGAGCTGTTTTTT. Its translation: CASGFTGRSDTGELFF. J is TRBJ2-2 and V is TRBV12-5; a weak D match, TRBD2 (6 bases). The CDR3 extends over 16 amino acids. The ends were cut back, 3 bases at V and 5 bases at J, with 16 bases in the middle. CDR1 LGHNT and CDR2 FRNRAP come from the germline V gene.

In its sample, this clonotype was seen many times. The chain combines TRBV4-2 with TRBJ2-1; 8 nucleotides agree with TRBD1. The CDR3 is 16 residues long. V shed 2 bases, J shed 4 bases, and the junction held 7 bases outside the gene matches. Per the germline V gene, CDR1 is LGHNA and CDR2 is YNFKEQ. This chain's CDR3 is CASSQTTGQEYNEQFF. In nucleotides, the CDR3 is TGTGCCAGCAGCCAAACCACGGGACAGGAGTACAATGAGCAGTTCTTC.

This clonotype was observed a few times. The J gene is TRBJ1-2, the V gene TRBV12-3 or TRBV12-4; D remains unclear. The length of the CDR3 is 15 residues. The V gene lost 5 bases and the J gene lost 1 base, with 14 bases spanning the gap. CDR3 sequence (DNA): TGTGCCAGCAGTCCCGGGGTGGGGAGTAACTATGGCTACACCTTC. Residues: CASSPGVGSNYGYTF.

This clonotype was seen ten or more times. The J gene is TRBJ2-1, the V gene TRBV12-3 or TRBV12-4, with D possibly TRBD2 on 5 matching bases. The CDR3 has 13 amino acids. Trimming removed 4 bases from V and 6 bases from J, with 10 bases in between. DNA for the CDR3: TGTGCCAGCAGTTCCCAGGAGGCCAATGAGCAGTTCTTC. It encodes CASSSQEANEQFF.

V usage is TRBV20-1 and J usage is TRBJ2-3; D ambiguous. Deletions cut 5 bases from V and 2 bases from J, with 11 bases between. This CDR3 has 13 amino acids. Germline V lookup: CDR1 DFQATT, CDR2 SNEGSKA (reference sequence). The CDR3 bases are TGCAGTGCTGGTCCCCAACACACAGATACGCAGTATTTT. Its protein product is CSAGPQHTDTQYF.

In this sample, this clonotype turned up a few times. The rearrangement joins TRBV12-3 or TRBV12-4 to TRBJ2-2, with D perhaps TRBD2 (5 bases). CDR3 size: 15 residues. The V end was cut by 5 bases, the J end by 4 bases, with 14 bases between. The chain's CDR3 is CASSITAGSTGELFF. DNA for the CDR3: TGTGCCAGCAGTATTACCGCGGGCTCCACCGGGGAGCTGTTTTTT.

The table lists this clonotype with many counts. This CDR3 is CASSPMIQETQYF. In DNA form, the CDR3 reads TGTGCCAGCAGCCCCATGATCCAAGAGACCCAGTACTTC. J is TRBJ2-5 and V is TRBV3-1; no firm D call. The CDR3 consists of 13 residues. CDR1 LGHDT and CDR2 YNNKEL come from the germline V gene (reference sequence). Trimming removed 4 bases at V and 1 base at J, with 7 bases between.

This clonotype came up a few times. The chain couples TRBV10-3 to TRBJ2-7, with 12 bases that match TRBD2. V dropped 6 bases and J dropped 4; count of bases not matched to a gene: 4. The CDR3 contains 14 residues. The germline V gene has CDR1 ENHRY and CDR2 SYGVKD. The CDR3 reads CAIREGLAGYEQYF. CDR3 nucleotide sequence: TGTGCCATCAGAGAAGGACTAGCGGGATACGAGCAGTACTTC.

The rearrangement uses TRBV7-8 and TRBJ1-1; tentatively, D is TRBD1 (5 bases). Germline V gene data show CDR1 as SGHVS and CDR2 as FQNEAQ. This CDR3 is 12 amino acids long. The V end was cut by 5 bases, the J end by 13 bases, with 17 bases between. This CDR3 reads CASSPVGGECFF. For the CDR3, the DNA is TGTGCCAGCAGCCCCGTAGGAGGGGAGTGTTTCTTT.

This clonotype was seen a handful of times. The V call is TRBV20-1, the J call TRBJ1-5; TRBD1 might be the D (6 bases). The CDR3 consists of 15 residues. The germline V and J ends were trimmed by 5 bases and 3 bases, with 17 bases remaining between them. CDR1 DFQATT and CDR2 SNEGSKA come from the germline V gene (reference sequence). The CDR3 DNA reads TGCAGTGCTCCCGAAGTGGGACAATTCAATCAGCCCCAGCATTTT. Its protein product is CSAPEVGQFNQPQHF.

This clonotype has only a few counts. This chain joins TRBV7-7 and TRBJ2-2; D may correspond to TRBD1 or TRBD2 (5 bases each). V dropped 5 bases and J dropped 7 bases, with 20 bases sitting between them. In germline, CDR1 is SSHAT, CDR2 FNYEAQ (reference sequence). The CDR3 consists of 16 residues. CDR3 nucleotides: TGTGCCAGCAGCCCTCTCACCGGGACCACCAACGGGGAGCTGTTTTTT. Translating gives CASSPLTGTTNGELFF.

The chain is built from TRBV5-1 and TRBJ2-5, with 10 bases aligning to TRBD1. The CDR3 consists of 16 residues. With V trimmed by 4 bases and J by 4 bases, 10 bases remained unmatched. CDR1 and CDR2 from the germline V gene are SGHRS and YFSETQ. The CDR3 loop is CASSPRATGGGETQYF. CDR3 nucleotide sequence: TGCGCCAGCAGCCCCCGGGCGACAGGGGGCGGAGAGACCCAGTACTTC.

This clonotype was seen a few times. This chain links TRBV7-2 with TRBJ1-2, with 12 bases that match TRBD1. The junction had 6 bases not matched to a gene; V was cut back by 4 bases and J by 6 bases. This CDR3 has 15 amino acids. The germline V gene encodes CDR1 SGHTA and CDR2 FQGNSA. CDR3 in DNA: TGTGCCAGCAGCTGGAGGGACAGGGGGCGCAATGGCTACACCTTC. Translated, it gives CASSWRDRGRNGYTF.

The chain has TRBV7-2 and TRBJ1-1, with 8 bases aligning to TRBD1. The CDR3 is made up of 14 amino acids. V was pared by 3 bases and J by 11 bases, with 11 bases of the junction left unmatched. Looked up from germline, CDR1 is SGHTA and CDR2 is FQGNSA. This chain's CDR3 is CASSFPLQGGRAFF. Here the CDR3 DNA reads TGTGCCAGCAGCTTCCCTTTACAGGGGGGACGGGCTTTCTTT. The full variable domain, its missing parts supplied by reference TRBV7-2 and TRBJ1-1, is GAGVSQSPSNKVTEKGKDVELRCDPISGHTALYWYRQSLGQGLEFLIYFQGNSAPDKSGLPSDRFSAERTGGSVSTLTIQRTQQEDSAVYLCASSFPLQGGRAFFGQGTRLTVV.

V gene TRBV29-1 combines with J gene TRBJ1-1; no clear D. Germline V CDR1 and CDR2: SQVTM, ANQGSEA. Trimming stripped 8 bases from V and 0 bases from J, with 10 bases between. The CDR3 is 12 amino acids. The CDR3: CSSVRLNTEAFF. The DNA for the CDR3 is TGCAGCAGTGTCCGTTTGAACACTGAAGCTTTCTTT. Drawing the rest from reference TRBV29-1 and TRBJ1-1, the complete variable domain is SAVISQKPSRDICQRGTSLTIQCQVDSQVTMMFWYRQQPGQSLTLIATANQGSEATYESGFVIDKFPISRPNLTFSTLTVSNMSPEDSSIYLCSSVRLNTEAFFGQGTRLTVV.

The chain employs TRBV2 and TRBJ2-1; D is unresolved. The CDR3 runs to 13 residues. CDR1 SNHLY and CDR2 FYNNEI come from the germline V gene. With 6 bases removed from V and 3 bases from J, the gap between germline ends came to 9 bases. CDR3: CASRGLDYNEQFF. CDR3 nucleotide sequence: TGTGCCAGCAGAGGCCTTGACTACAATGAGCAGTTCTTC.